A selection of T cell receptor beta chains follows, all from one sample in a study of blood T cell repertoires in COVID-19. This table comes from immunoSEQ multiplex PCR, and its TCRdb copy is limited to in-frame clones, with some not included. The profile shows 250,000 or so clones, over 80% of them singletons. Sequencing used PBMCs or T cells enriched from blood (not recorded which). The receptor set was obtained from a woman aged 40-49 years who had been exposed to COVID-19. The CDR3 runs from the conserved cysteine through the conserved F or W. A D gene is named only where the DNA matches it firmly.

TGCAGCGCCCTCCCCGTTAACTATGGCTACACCTTC,CSALPVNYGYTF,TRBV29-1,-,TRBJ1-2,12
TGTGCCAGTAGTTATAGCCGGGACAGGGGGCCCAATCAGCCCCAGCATTTT,CASSYSRDRGPNQPQHF,TRBV19,TRBD1,TRBJ1-5,17
TGCGCCAGCAGCCAAGCCTGGACAGGGGCTGCTTTCTTT,CASSQAWTGAAFF,TRBV4-1,TRBD1,TRBJ1-1,13
TGTGCCAGCAGTTACCAAGGACAGTCCACTGAAGCTTTCTTT,CASSYQGQSTEAFF,TRBV6-5,-,TRBJ1-1,14
TGTGCCAGCAGCTTCAGACCAGTAGCGGGGGGGAAGACCGGGGAGCTGTTTTTT,CASSFRPVAGGKTGELFF,TRBV11-2,TRBD2,TRBJ2-2,18
TGTGCCAGCAGCGGAGACAGCAATCAGCCCCAGCATTTT,CASSGDSNQPQHF,TRBV7-9,-,TRBJ1-5,13
TGTGCCAGCAGTCAACTAGGCCTGACCCGCGATGAGCAGTTCTTC,CASSQLGLTRDEQFF,TRBV6-5,-,TRBJ2-1,15
TGTGCCAGCAGTGAGGGGAGCGGGGTCGAGCAGTACTTC,CASSEGSGVEQYF,TRBV12-3/TRBV12-4,TRBD2,TRBJ2-7,13
TGTGCCAGTAGCCCAGGGCCTGCAAACACCATATATTTT,CASSPGPANTIYF,TRBV19,-,TRBJ1-3,13
TGTGCCGGGGCCCGGGACAGGGGGCGGTTAAATACGCAGTATTTT,CAGARDRGRLNTQYF,TRBV2,TRBD1,TRBJ2-3,15